This note documents a single TCR beta chain sequence. What it recognizes is unknown. The germline CDR1 and CDR2 sequences are KGHSH and LQKENI. There are 15 residues in the CDR3. This entry is derived from a study of T cells in narcolepsy. The overall study: Healthy controls were enrolled alongside patients with narcolepsy type 1 or type 2. General study findings and limits: Comparing one patient's CSF and blood CD4+ clonotypes highlighted HCRT- and TRIB2-specific autoreactive clonotypes. Reportedly, autoreactive clonotypes were serially detected in patients' blood but not controls'. Some memory CD4+ repertoires had no autoreactive clone sequences.

Sequencing was performed with immunoSEQ multiplex PCR; in TCRdb, only in-frame clones are kept and a portion is missing. The data contain more than 20,000 clones, around 92% of them singletons. This sequence originates from a human donor with narcolepsy. Sequenced input: CD45RA- memory CD4+ T cells from PBMCs. The rearrangement links TRBV18 to TRBJ2-5, with 10 bases lining up with TRBD1. The better agreement between TRBJ2-7 and the DNA end casts doubt on the J call. DNA of the CDR3: TGTGCCAGCTCACCAGGGGGACAGGGGTCCTACGAGCAGTACTTC. It encodes CASSPGGQGSYEQYF.